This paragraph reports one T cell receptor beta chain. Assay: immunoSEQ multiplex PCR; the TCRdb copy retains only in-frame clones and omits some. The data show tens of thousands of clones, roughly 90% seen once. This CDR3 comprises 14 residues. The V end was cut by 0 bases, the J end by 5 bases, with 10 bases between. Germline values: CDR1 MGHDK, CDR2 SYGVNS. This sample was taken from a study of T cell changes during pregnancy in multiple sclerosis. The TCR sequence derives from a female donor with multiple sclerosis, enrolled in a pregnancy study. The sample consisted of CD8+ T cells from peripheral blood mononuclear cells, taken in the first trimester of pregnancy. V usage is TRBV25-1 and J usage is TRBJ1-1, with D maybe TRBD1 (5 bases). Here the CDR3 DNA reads TGTGCCAGCAGTGAATACGGGGGAGGAACTGAAGCTTTCTTT. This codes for CASSEYGGGTEAFF.